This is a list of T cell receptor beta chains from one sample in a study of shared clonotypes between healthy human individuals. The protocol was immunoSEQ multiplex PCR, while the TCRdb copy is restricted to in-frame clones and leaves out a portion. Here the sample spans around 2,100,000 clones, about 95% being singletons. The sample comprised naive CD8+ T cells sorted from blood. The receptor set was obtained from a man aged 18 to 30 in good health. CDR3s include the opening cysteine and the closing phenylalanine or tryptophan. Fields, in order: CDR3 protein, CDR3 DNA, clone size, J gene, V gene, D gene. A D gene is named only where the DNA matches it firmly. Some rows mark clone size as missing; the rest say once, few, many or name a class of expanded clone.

CDR3 protein: CASSLILGSAGEQYF
CDR3 DNA: TGTGCCAGTAGTTTAATACTCGGGTCTGCAGGGGAGCAGTACTTC
clone size: NA
J gene: TRBJ2-7
V gene: TRBV19
D gene: NA

CDR3 protein: CASSGTDQETQYF
CDR3 DNA: TGTGCCAGCAGTGGGACAGACCAAGAGACCCAGTACTTC
clone size: NA
J gene: TRBJ2-5
V gene: TRBV25-1
D gene: NA

CDR3 protein: CASSPSAGTLIREQYF
CDR3 DNA: TGTGCCAGCAGTCCCTCGGCGGGGACTCTCATCCGCGAGCAGTACTTC
clone size: NA
J gene: TRBJ2-7
V gene: TRBV27
D gene: NA

CDR3 protein: CASSPGTEINEQFF
CDR3 DNA: TGCGCCAGCAGCCCCGGGACTGAAATTAATGAGCAGTTCTTC
clone size: NA
J gene: TRBJ2-1
V gene: TRBV4-3
D gene: NA

CDR3 protein: CASSLAEPYEQYF
CDR3 DNA: TGCGCCAGCAGCTTGGCCGAGCCTTACGAGCAGTACTTC
clone size: NA
J gene: TRBJ2-7
V gene: TRBV5-1
D gene: NA

CDR3 protein: CASSFANTEAFF
CDR3 DNA: TGTGCCAGCAGTTTTGCGAACACTGAAGCTTTCTTT
clone size: few
J gene: TRBJ1-1
V gene: TRBV28
D gene: NA

CDR3 protein: CASGPYGGDTDTQYF
CDR3 DNA: TGTGCCAGCGGCCCCTACGGGGGTGACACAGATACGCAGTATTTT
clone size: NA
J gene: TRBJ2-3
V gene: TRBV6-1
D gene: NA

CDR3 protein: CASSLRPGLVTDTQYF
CDR3 DNA: TGTGCCAGCAGCTTACGCCCGGGACTAGTTACAGATACGCAGTATTTT
clone size: NA
J gene: TRBJ2-3
V gene: TRBV7-6
D gene: TRBD2

CDR3 protein: CASSHPDGYEQYF
CDR3 DNA: TGCGCCAGCAGCCATCCCGACGGTTACGAGCAGTACTTC
clone size: NA
J gene: TRBJ2-7
V gene: TRBV4-1
D gene: NA

CDR3 protein: CASSGGRYEQYF
CDR3 DNA: TGTGCCAGCAGCGGGGGAAGATACGAGCAGTACTTC
clone size: NA
J gene: TRBJ2-7
V gene: TRBV6-6
D gene: NA

CDR3 protein: CASSDRESSYNSPLHF
CDR3 DNA: TGTGCCAGCAGTGACAGGGAGAGCTCCTATAATTCACCCCTCCACTTT
clone size: NA
J gene: TRBJ1-6
V gene: TRBV2
D gene: NA

CDR3 protein: CASSEYSGPQETQYF
CDR3 DNA: TGTGCCAGCAGTGAATATTCGGGCCCCCAAGAGACCCAGTACTTC
clone size: NA
J gene: TRBJ2-5
V gene: TRBV25-1
D gene: NA

CDR3 protein: CASSLGEGAYEQYF
CDR3 DNA: TGCGCCAGCAGCTTGGGGGAGGGGGCCTACGAGCAGTACTTC
clone size: NA
J gene: TRBJ2-7
V gene: TRBV5-1
D gene: NA

CDR3 protein: CASNPGQGESSTDTQYF
CDR3 DNA: TGTGCCAGCAACCCGGGACAGGGTGAGTCTAGCACAGATACGCAGTATTTT
clone size: NA
J gene: TRBJ2-3
V gene: TRBV6-4
D gene: TRBD1

CDR3 protein: CASSTGQNYGYTF
CDR3 DNA: TGTGCCAGCAGCACGGGACAGAACTATGGCTACACCTTC
clone size: NA
J gene: TRBJ1-2
V gene: TRBV7-9
D gene: TRBD1

CDR3 protein: CASSETGHPGTEAFF
CDR3 DNA: TGTGCCAGCAGTGAAACGGGACACCCGGGGACTGAAGCTTTCTTT
clone size: NA
J gene: TRBJ1-1
V gene: TRBV6-1
D gene: NA

CDR3 protein: CASSYLLQGVEAFF
CDR3 DNA: TGTGCCAGCAGTTATCTTCTACAGGGAGTTGAAGCTTTCTTT
clone size: once
J gene: TRBJ1-1
V gene: TRBV6-6
D gene: NA

CDR3 protein: CASSPLRGTDTQYF
CDR3 DNA: TGTGCCAGCAGTCCTTTACGGGGCACAGATACGCAGTATTTT
clone size: NA
J gene: TRBJ2-3
V gene: TRBV27
D gene: NA

CDR3 protein: CASSLALADEQYF
CDR3 DNA: TGCGCCAGCAGCTTGGCACTAGCGGACGAGCAGTACTTC
clone size: NA
J gene: TRBJ2-7
V gene: TRBV5-1
D gene: TRBD2

CDR3 protein: CASSHPGLAGGNYNEQFF
CDR3 DNA: TGCGCCAGCAGCCACCCGGGACTAGCGGGGGGGAATTACAATGAGCAGTTCTTC
clone size: NA
J gene: TRBJ2-1
V gene: TRBV4-1
D gene: TRBD2

CDR3 protein: CASSEWSEQGANYGYTF
CDR3 DNA: TGTGCCAGCAGTGAATGGTCAGAACAGGGCGCTAACTATGGCTACACCTTC
clone size: NA
J gene: TRBJ1-2
V gene: TRBV6-1
D gene: NA

CDR3 protein: CASSPGGDTGELFF
CDR3 DNA: TGTGCCAGCAGCCCGGGGGGCGACACCGGGGAGCTGTTTTTT
clone size: NA
J gene: TRBJ2-2
V gene: TRBV5-6
D gene: NA

CDR3 protein: CASSAGGATGQPQHF
CDR3 DNA: TGTGCCAGCAGCGCCGGGGGGGCAACAGGGCAGCCCCAGCATTTT
clone size: NA
J gene: TRBJ1-5
V gene: TRBV9
D gene: NA

CDR3 protein: CASSAGPSYEQYF
CDR3 DNA: TGTGCCAGCAGTGCAGGACCGTCCTACGAGCAGTACTTC
clone size: NA
J gene: TRBJ2-7
V gene: TRBV5-3
D gene: NA

CDR3 protein: CSVLEMNTEAFF
CDR3 DNA: TGCAGCGTTCTGGAGATGAACACTGAAGCTTTCTTT
clone size: NA
J gene: TRBJ1-1
V gene: TRBV29-1
D gene: NA

CDR3 protein: CASTDGGYEQYF
CDR3 DNA: TGTGCCAGCACTGATGGGGGTTACGAGCAGTACTTC
clone size: NA
J gene: TRBJ2-7
V gene: TRBV5-6
D gene: NA

CDR3 protein: CASSQDLWANYGYTF
CDR3 DNA: TGCGCCAGCAGCCAAGATCTCTGGGCGAACTATGGCTACACCTTC
clone size: NA
J gene: TRBJ1-2
V gene: TRBV4-3
D gene: NA

CDR3 protein: CASSQDRQSRANVLTF
CDR3 DNA: TGCGCCAGCAGTCAAGATCGCCAAAGTCGGGCCAACGTCCTGACTTTC
clone size: NA
J gene: TRBJ2-6
V gene: TRBV10-1
D gene: NA

CDR3 protein: CASSLDMSERQETQYF
CDR3 DNA: TGTGCCAGCAGCTTGGATATGTCTGAGCGGCAAGAGACCCAGTACTTC
clone size: NA
J gene: TRBJ2-5
V gene: TRBV5-5
D gene: NA

CDR3 protein: CASSLLGPNEQFF
CDR3 DNA: TGTGCCAGCAGTTTATTGGGACCCAATGAGCAGTTCTTC
clone size: NA
J gene: TRBJ2-1
V gene: TRBV27
D gene: NA

CDR3 protein: CASSQEGRERFF
CDR3 DNA: TGCGCCAGCAGCCAAGAAGGAAGGGAACGGTTCTTC
clone size: NA
J gene: TRBJ2-1
V gene: TRBV4-1
D gene: NA

CDR3 protein: CASSLVGMGETQYF
CDR3 DNA: TGTGCCAGCAGCTTAGTGGGAATGGGAGAGACCCAGTACTTC
clone size: NA
J gene: TRBJ2-5
V gene: TRBV7-9
D gene: NA

CDR3 protein: CSVEDGTGELFF
CDR3 DNA: TGCAGCGTTGAAGATGGAACCGGGGAGCTGTTTTTT
clone size: NA
J gene: TRBJ2-2
V gene: TRBV29-1
D gene: NA

CDR3 protein: CASSWTSGTDTQYF
CDR3 DNA: TGTGCCAGCAGTTGGACTAGCGGCACAGATACGCAGTATTTT
clone size: NA
J gene: TRBJ2-3
V gene: TRBV2
D gene: TRBD2

CDR3 protein: CASSPGLAGALSYEQYF
CDR3 DNA: TGCGCCAGCAGCCCGGGACTAGCGGGAGCGCTCTCCTACGAGCAGTACTTC
clone size: NA
J gene: TRBJ2-7
V gene: TRBV5-1
D gene: TRBD2